The T cell receptor (beta chain) under discussion was sequenced for a study of shared clonotypes between healthy human individuals. Study-level results: The study generally estimated greater richness for naive than memory subsets.

Note on this clone: Its target is not known.

V gave up 6 bases and J gave up 2 bases; unmatched junction bases: 5. The CDR3 sequence is 15 residues long. Germline assignment: CDR1 MNHEY and CDR2 SVGAGI. CD4+ cells were split into CD45RA+ naive and CD45RA-negative memory subsets. Assay: immunoSEQ multiplex PCR; the TCRdb copy retains only in-frame clones and omits some. The data hold 1,500,000 or so clones, with approximately 98.5% observed a single time. The sequenced sample consisted of naive CD4+ T cells sorted from blood. Subset denoted: CD45RA+ positively selected. The chain couples TRBV6-5 to TRBJ2-3; TRBD2 matches 10 bases. The source is a young man in good health. The CDR3 DNA is TGTGCCAGCAGGGTAGCGGGAGGTGCCACAGATACGCAGTATTTT. This codes for CASRVAGGATDTQYF.